This is a list of T cell receptor beta chains from one sample in a study of neurological immune-mediated disorders. MiXCR, applied by TCRdb to the 5' RACE reads, yields one record per CDR3 protein. The sample includes tens of thousands of distinct CDR3 sequences, 3.5% of them seen just once. Sequences were obtained from PBMCs. The source of these receptors is a woman between 25 and 40 years old with multiple sclerosis. CDR3s include the opening cysteine and the closing phenylalanine or tryptophan.

j_gene: TRBJ2-5
v_gene: TRBV20-1
CDR3aa: CSALLVEYETQYF

j_gene: TRBJ2-1
v_gene: TRBV4-1
CDR3aa: CASSQDRTSYPQFF

j_gene: TRBJ1-1
v_gene: TRBV7-3
CDR3aa: CASSWKSDTEAFF

j_gene: TRBJ1-4
v_gene: TRBV13
CDR3aa: CASSLRFGAGATNEKLFF

j_gene: TRBJ2-1
v_gene: TRBV4-1
CDR3aa: CASSQGLAGGPGSNEQFF

j_gene: TRBJ2-3
v_gene: TRBV7-3
CDR3aa: CASSLGVTTDTQYF

j_gene: TRBJ2-7
v_gene: TRBV29-1
CDR3aa: CSVYGGRAGNEQYF

j_gene: TRBJ1-2
v_gene: TRBV4-3
CDR3aa: CASSQVADLGDGYTF

j_gene: TRBJ2-3
v_gene: TRBV28
CDR3aa: CASSGTGLARTDTQYF

j_gene: TRBJ1-1
v_gene: TRBV7-3
CDR3aa: CASSSTLPTGYSENTEAFF

j_gene: TRBJ2-1
v_gene: TRBV7-3
CDR3aa: CASSSPGSNEQFF

j_gene: TRBJ2-7
v_gene: TRBV18
CDR3aa: CASSPLSDRVAEQYF

j_gene: TRBJ2-7
v_gene: TRBV7-9
CDR3aa: CASSPLEGEGVYEQYF

j_gene: TRBJ1-3
v_gene: TRBV5-1
CDR3aa: CASSLEGSHSGNTIYF

j_gene: TRBJ2-5
v_gene: TRBV5-1
CDR3aa: CASSLGGLQGETQYF

j_gene: TRBJ2-3
v_gene: TRBV5-5
CDR3aa: CASSRVGTAGFEDTQYF

j_gene: TRBJ2-7
v_gene: TRBV7-3
CDR3aa: CTSRLADPFSYEQYF

j_gene: TRBJ1-6
v_gene: TRBV3-1
CDR3aa: CASSRTTGLSSYNSPLHF

j_gene: TRBJ2-2
v_gene: TRBV12-3/TRBV12-4
CDR3aa: CASSLISGRGGELFF

j_gene: TRBJ1-1
v_gene: TRBV20-1
CDR3aa: CSATGTVEAFF

j_gene: TRBJ2-7
v_gene: TRBV5-1
CDR3aa: CASSLELGSEQYF

j_gene: TRBJ2-6
v_gene: TRBV6-6
CDR3aa: CASTYAGGANVLTF

j_gene: TRBJ1-5
v_gene: TRBV10-2
CDR3aa: CASSWTGGDQPQNF

j_gene: TRBJ1-1
v_gene: TRBV27
CDR3aa: CASRLSRDTEAFF

j_gene: TRBJ1-1
v_gene: TRBV5-1
CDR3aa: CASSSTQGRSTEAFF

j_gene: TRBJ1-5
v_gene: TRBV20-1
CDR3aa: CSATGQGGNQPQNF

j_gene: TRBJ2-5
v_gene: TRBV6-6
CDR3aa: CASGSSGGETQYF

j_gene: TRBJ1-4
v_gene: TRBV28
CDR3aa: CASGLGFNEKLFF

j_gene: TRBJ2-1
v_gene: TRBV5-1
CDR3aa: CASSLGTSGLNEQFF

j_gene: TRBJ2-5
v_gene: TRBV5-6
CDR3aa: CASRGFGTQYF

j_gene: TRBJ2-7
v_gene: TRBV20-1
CDR3aa: CSALAGGLYEQYF

j_gene: TRBJ1-1
v_gene: TRBV28
CDR3aa: CASLRVTGGVIDRPNTEAFF

j_gene: TRBJ2-5
v_gene: TRBV3-1
CDR3aa: CASSQNLETQYF

j_gene: TRBJ2-1
v_gene: TRBV10-3
CDR3aa: CAIRVGGDEQFF

j_gene: TRBJ2-5
v_gene: TRBV6-6
CDR3aa: CASSLTTTSETQYF

j_gene: TRBJ2-7
v_gene: TRBV5-1
CDR3aa: CASSGGTSYEQYF

j_gene: TRBJ1-2
v_gene: TRBV5-1
CDR3aa: CASSLGTDGYTF

j_gene: TRBJ2-2
v_gene: TRBV20-1
CDR3aa: CSARRGAGWTGELFF

j_gene: TRBJ2-6
v_gene: TRBV5-1
CDR3aa: CASSLREISGANVLTF

j_gene: TRBJ2-1
v_gene: TRBV11-2
CDR3aa: CASSLDRSSGYNEQFF

j_gene: TRBJ1-6
v_gene: TRBV2
CDR3aa: CASSWGQGSPLNF

j_gene: TRBJ1-1
v_gene: TRBV28
CDR3aa: CASSEQTITEAFF

j_gene: TRBJ1-3
v_gene: TRBV5-1
CDR3aa: CASSLVPDDSGNTIYF

j_gene: TRBJ2-4
v_gene: TRBV5-1
CDR3aa: CASSLDGQGANIQYF

j_gene: TRBJ2-1
v_gene: TRBV11-2
CDR3aa: CASSSGKTSIYNEQFF

j_gene: TRBJ2-2
v_gene: TRBV20-1
CDR3aa: CSAPLLAGETRNTGELFF

j_gene: TRBJ1-5
v_gene: TRBV24-1
CDR3aa: CATLDPFNNSNQPQHF

j_gene: TRBJ2-2
v_gene: TRBV5-5
CDR3aa: CASSLGQSRPGELFF

j_gene: TRBJ2-1
v_gene: TRBV28
CDR3aa: CASRESSYEQFF

j_gene: TRBJ2-3
v_gene: TRBV5-1
CDR3aa: CASSEGAGGSTDTQYF

j_gene: TRBJ2-3
v_gene: TRBV6-5
CDR3aa: CASSLLSGRTDTQYF

j_gene: TRBJ2-7
v_gene: TRBV12-3/TRBV12-4
CDR3aa: CASSLSRAYEQYF

j_gene: TRBJ2-7
v_gene: TRBV20-1
CDR3aa: CSATDRGEQYF

j_gene: TRBJ2-3
v_gene: TRBV6-1
CDR3aa: CASSDPPSGSTDTQYF

j_gene: TRBJ2-3
v_gene: TRBV7-3
CDR3aa: CASSLSHRTDTQYF

j_gene: TRBJ2-7
v_gene: TRBV15
CDR3aa: CATSREVQGPGEQYF